This entry is about one T cell receptor beta chain. The data derive from a study of shared clonotypes between healthy human individuals. Naive CD8 populations comprised CD45RO-negative cells positively selected for CCR7, excluding terminally differentiated effector memory CD45RA+ cells. The V end was cut by 4 bases, the J end by 7 bases, with 10 bases between. Per the germline V gene, CDR1 is SEHNR and CDR2 is FQNEAQ (reference sequence). This CDR3 comprises 13 residues. The assay was immunoSEQ multiplex PCR, and TCRdb's table has in-frame clones only and misses some. Here the sample spans roughly 770,000 clones, around 96% being singletons.

The rearrangement uses TRBV7-9 and TRBJ2-2; unclear D gene. The sequencing input was naive CD8+ T cells sorted from blood. The sequence was collected from a man aged 25 to 45 in good health. CDR3 bases: TGTGCCAGCAGCTGGGCAACAAACGGGGAGCTGTTTTTT. It encodes CASSWATNGELFF.